The following is a T cell receptor (beta chain) sequence with its context. Per the germline V gene, CDR1 is SGHRS and CDR2 is YFSETQ. The V end lost 0 bases, the J end lost 1 base, and 13 bases lay between the germline ends. CDR3 length: 17 residues. The source of the sample is a study of lymphopenia after photon versus proton radiotherapy. Assay: immunoSEQ multiplex PCR; the TCRdb copy retains only in-frame clones and omits some. The profile shows about 49,000 clones, more than 70% of them singletons. The TCR sequence derives from a man aged 50 to 60 with gastric cancer. Specimen: peripheral blood, collected from a patient treated with photon-based radiotherapy. The V gene is TRBV5-1, the J gene TRBJ2-2, with unresolved D. The CDR3 here is CASSLVGTSWNTGELFF. The CDR3 coding sequence is TGCGCCAGCAGCTTGGTTGGCACCTCTTGGAACACCGGGGAGCTGTTTTTT.